What follows are 11 T cell receptor beta chains derived from one specimen sequenced in a study of T cell repertoires in cytomegalovirus infection. MiXCR, run by TCRdb on the reads, gives a single entry per CDR3 protein. The table lists over 150,000 distinct CDR3 sequences, 17% of them singletons. Sample: CD8+ T cells from PBMCs. These receptor sequences come from a human donor in good health (CMV status not recorded). Some clones in this sample may be carry-over from other donors' samples.

This clonotype was seen more than once but under ten times. The rearrangement joins TRBV5-6 to TRBJ1-6, with D hard to call. This CDR3 spans 12 amino acids. With 3 bases removed from V and 9 bases from J, the gap between germline ends came to 7 bases. CDR1 and CDR2 from the germline V gene are SGHDT and YYEEEE. The CDR3 protein is CASSSAGSPLHF. The CDR3 nucleotides read TGTGCCAGCAGCTCCGCAGGTTCACCCCTCCACTTT.

This chain joins TRBV12-3 or TRBV12-4 and TRBJ1-1; unclear D gene. This CDR3 comprises 16 residues. V gave up 5 bases and J gave up 1 base, with 17 bases separating them. The CDR3 coding sequence is TGTGCCAGCAGTACCCGGTGGGCGGGGAGGAACACTGAAGCTTTCTTT. Translated, it gives CASSTRWAGRNTEAFF.

The chain joins TRBV4-2 to TRBJ2-7; 7 bases align to TRBD2. Trimming removed 0 bases from V and 0 bases from J; junction bases left unmatched: 2. Germline V gene lookup returns CDR1 LGHNA and CDR2 YNFKEQ. The CDR3 has 15 residues. The CDR3 here is CASSQEGGISYEQYF. In DNA form, the CDR3 reads TGTGCCAGCAGCCAAGAGGGAGGGATCTCCTACGAGCAGTACTTC.

This clonotype was seen only a few times. The gene calls are TRBV5-4 and TRBJ2-3, with D maybe TRBD2 (6 bases). The V end was cut by 1 base, the J end by 1 base, with 10 bases between. CDR1 SGHNT and CDR2 YYREEE come from the germline V gene (reference sequence). This CDR3 is 15 amino acids long. For the CDR3, the DNA is TGTGCCAGCAGCTTGCCCGAGCGGGGCACAGATACGCAGTATTTT. Encoded protein: CASSLPERGTDTQYF.

This clonotype was seen repeatedly, ten times or more. This chain uses TRBV7-2 with TRBJ2-1, with 10 bases lining up with TRBD1. The CDR3 covers 19 residues. Germline lookup yields CDR1 SGHTA and CDR2 FQGNSA. After removal of 4 bases from V and 2 bases from J, the junction contained 14 bases not matched to a gene. CDR3 nucleotide sequence: TGTGCCAGCAGCTCCCCGGATTGGCCGACAGGGGGCCCCTACAATGAGCAGTTCTTC. Translation: CASSSPDWPTGGPYNEQFF. Using reference TRBV7-2 and TRBJ2-1 for the parts outside the CDR3, the full variable domain is GAGVSQSPSNKVTEKGKDVELRCDPISGHTALYWYRQSLGQGLEFLIYFQGNSAPDKSGLPSDRFSAERTGGSVSTLTIQRTQQEDSAVYLCASSSPDWPTGGPYNEQFFGPGTRLTVL.

The chain uses TRBV14 and TRBJ1-6; D not certain. Trimming cost V 0 bases and J 3 bases, with 12 bases left between them. Germline V gene sequence: CDR1 SGHDN, CDR2 FVKESK. The CDR3 contains 17 residues. The CDR3 spells CASSQDRKGFYNSPLHF. CDR3 nucleotides: TGTGCCAGCAGCCAAGATCGTAAAGGGTTCTATAATTCACCCCTCCACTTT.

V is TRBV7-9 and J is TRBJ1-1; TRBD1 matches 7 bases. Unmatched junction bases numbered 6, after V lost 5 bases and J lost 0 bases. The CDR3 loop spans 15 amino acids. Germline V gene lookup returns CDR1 SEHNR and CDR2 FQNEAQ (reference sequence). DNA of the CDR3: TGTGCCAGCAGCCTAAACAGGGGACTGAACACTGAAGCTTTCTTT. Its translation: CASSLNRGLNTEAFF.

The chain has TRBV7-6 and TRBJ1-1; 8 nucleotides match TRBD1. Trimming cost V 6 bases and J 1 base; bases outside gene matches: 1. Germline V CDR1 and CDR2: SGHVS, FNYEAQ. The CDR3 runs to 13 residues. The CDR3 loop reads CASRDRGNTEAFF. DNA of the CDR3: TGTGCCAGCAGAGACAGGGGGAACACTGAAGCTTTCTTT. The full variable domain, completed using reference TRBV7-6 and TRBJ1-1, is GAGVSQSPRYKVTKRGQDVALRCDPISGHVSLYWYRQALGQGPEFLTYFNYEAQQDKSGLPNDRFSAERPEGSISTLTIQRTEQRDSAMYRCASRDRGNTEAFFGQGTRLTVV.

J is TRBJ2-3 and V is TRBV6-6; TRBD2 aligns across 11 bases. From germline, CDR1 is MNHNY and CDR2 SVGAGI (reference sequence). This CDR3 spans 16 amino acids. The V gene end was trimmed by 2 bases and the J gene end by 4 bases; junction bases not matched to a gene: 5. The CDR3 sequence is CASSYPLAGVPDTQYF. The CDR3 bases are TGTGCCAGCAGTTACCCACTAGCGGGGGTCCCAGATACGCAGTATTTT.

This chain joins TRBV4-1 and TRBJ2-2; D not certain. The CDR3 totals 14 residues. Trimming removed 0 bases from V and 1 base from J, with 3 bases in between. Germline CDR1 reads MGHRA; CDR2 reads YSYEKL. The CDR3 region is CASSQEQNTGELFF. CDR3 in DNA: TGCGCCAGCAGCCAAGAACAGAACACCGGGGAGCTGTTTTTT.

The chain combines TRBV12-3 or TRBV12-4 with TRBJ1-6; no reliable D call. V gave up 7 bases and J gave up 9 bases, with 19 bases separating them. This CDR3 has 15 residues. This chain's CDR3 is CASTNRINVGSPLHF. The CDR3, as DNA: TGTGCCAGCACCAACCGAATCAACGTCGGTTCACCCCTCCACTTT.